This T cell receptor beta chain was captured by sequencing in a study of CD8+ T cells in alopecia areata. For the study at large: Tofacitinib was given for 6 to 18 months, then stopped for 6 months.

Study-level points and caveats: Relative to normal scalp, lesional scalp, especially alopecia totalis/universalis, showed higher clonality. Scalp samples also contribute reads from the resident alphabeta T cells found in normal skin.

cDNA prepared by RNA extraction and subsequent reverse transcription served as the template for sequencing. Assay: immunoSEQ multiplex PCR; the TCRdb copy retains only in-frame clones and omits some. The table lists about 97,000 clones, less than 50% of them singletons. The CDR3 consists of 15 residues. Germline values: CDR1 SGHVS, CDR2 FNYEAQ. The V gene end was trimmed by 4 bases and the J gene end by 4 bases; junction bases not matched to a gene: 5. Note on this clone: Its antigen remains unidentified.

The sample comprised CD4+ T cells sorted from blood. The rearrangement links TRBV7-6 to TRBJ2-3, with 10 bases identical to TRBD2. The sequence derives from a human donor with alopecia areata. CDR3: CASSSRTSGADTQYF. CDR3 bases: TGTGCCAGCAGCTCCCGAACTAGCGGGGCAGATACGCAGTATTTT.